The 18 T cell receptor beta chains in this list originate from one sample, sequenced in a study of T-cell memory formation after mild COVID-19. TCRdb recomputed calls from the 5' RACE reads with MiXCR, one row per CDR3 protein. The table shows some 200,000 distinct CDR3 sequences, with more than 8% occurring only once. Sequenced material: PBMCs or a T cell subset sorted from them (not recorded which). Every receptor here comes from a man in his late teens or twenties who had mild COVID-19 (a few samples of this study predate the infection). Cell type and time point are not known.

This clonotype was detected a few times. The rearrangement links TRBV12-3 or TRBV12-4 to TRBJ1-2; perhaps TRBD1 as D (5 bases). V was trimmed by 6 bases and J by 4 bases, leaving 15 bases between them. This CDR3 contains 14 residues. The CDR3 loop is CASSLGAWGYGYTF. The CDR3 DNA reads as TGTGCCAGCAGCCTTGGGGCCTGGGGCTATGGCTACACCTTC.

The chain employs TRBV6-6 and TRBJ1-2; D gene ambiguous. The V gene's germline CDR1 is MNHNY and CDR2 SVGAGI (reference sequence). There are 15 residues in the CDR3. Trimming took off 6 bases at V and 1 base at J, with 15 bases between the two ends. CDR3 loop: CASSTYDQVNYGYTF. The DNA for the CDR3 is TGTGCCAGCAGCACCTATGATCAGGTTAACTATGGCTACACCTTC.

The chain is built from TRBV7-2 and TRBJ1-2; tentative D call: TRBD1 (6 bases). The CDR3 totals 13 residues. V lost 6 bases, J lost 4 bases, and 12 bases lay in between. Germline values: CDR1 SGHTA, CDR2 FQGNSA. The CDR3 DNA sequence: TGTGCCAGCAGGCCCGGACAGAGCTATGGCTACACCTTC. Translating gives CASRPGQSYGYTF.

This clonotype appeared a few times. The genes are TRBV5-1 and TRBJ2-3; perhaps D is TRBD1 or TRBD2 (5 bases each). CDR3 length: 14 amino acids. The V and J ends lost 7 bases and 2 bases respectively, with 14 bases between them. In germline, CDR1 is SGHRS, CDR2 YFSETQ. CDR3 residues: CASQGAGFTDTQYF. CDR3 nucleotides: TGCGCCAGCCAAGGGGCGGGTTTCACAGATACGCAGTATTTT.

This clonotype has only a few counts. Here the CDR3 reads CASSYSGGLSTEAFF. CDR3 nucleotides: TGTGCCAGCAGTTACTCGGGGGGGCTCAGCACTGAAGCTTTCTTT. The V and J genes are TRBV6-2 or TRBV6-3 and TRBJ1-1; TRBD1 is a possible D gene (6 bases). CDR3 length: 15 residues. Germline V gene sequence: CDR1 MNHEY, CDR2 SVGEGT. Trimming took off 0 bases at V and 4 bases at J, with 12 bases between the two ends.

Ten or more counts support this clonotype. The chain couples TRBV5-1 to TRBJ2-3, with TRBD1 identical over 7 bases. Losses at the gene ends were 2 bases for V and 4 bases for J; bases not matched to a gene: 7. This CDR3 is built from 15 residues. Per the germline V gene, CDR1 is SGHRS and CDR2 is YFSETQ. CDR3 nucleotides: TGCGCCAGCAGCTTCGGACAGGCCCAGCCAGATACGCAGTATTTT. Its protein product is CASSFGQAQPDTQYF.

The gene calls are TRBV6-6 and TRBJ1-1; D gene uncertain. CDR3 length: 14 residues. Per the germline V gene, CDR1 is MNHNY and CDR2 is SVGAGI (reference sequence). V was cut by 7 bases and J by 8 bases, with 20 bases left in between. The DNA of the CDR3 is TGTGCCAGCACCTCAGTGTCGGGGAGTTCGGAAGCTTTCTTT. Protein: CASTSVSGSSEAFF.

This chain links TRBV4-1 with TRBJ1-1; D possibly corresponds to TRBD1 (5 bases). Trimming took off 0 bases at V and 4 bases at J, with 9 bases between the two ends. The germline gives CDR1 MGHRA, CDR2 YSYEKL. The CDR3 contains 14 residues. The CDR3 is CASSQEGGFTEAFF. The CDR3 bases are TGCGCCAGCAGCCAAGAGGGGGGTTTCACTGAAGCTTTCTTT.

The chain links TRBV4-3 to TRBJ2-2, with a tentative D call TRBD2 (6 bases). The CDR3 is 15 amino acids. Germline-derived CDR1 and CDR2 are LGHNA and YSLEER. Trimming took off 1 base at V and 5 bases at J, with 11 bases between the two ends. CDR3 nucleotide sequence: TGCGCCAGCAGCCAAGGGGGGACTCTTACCGGGGAGCTGTTTTTT. It translates to CASSQGGTLTGELFF.

This chain uses TRBV7-3 with TRBJ2-1; 10 nucleotides line up with TRBD2. Germline assignment: CDR1 SGHTA and CDR2 FQGTGA. The CDR3 runs to 16 residues. The V and J ends lost 2 bases and 3 bases, in that order; junction bases with no gene match: 4. The CDR3 region has the DNA TGTGCCAGCAGCTTATATAGCGGGGGGAGCTACAATGAGCAGTTCTTC. Amino acids: CASSLYSGGSYNEQFF.

The chain combines TRBV7-9 with TRBJ2-4; the D gene is possibly TRBD2 (7 bases). Germline lookup yields CDR1 SEHNR and CDR2 FQNEAQ (reference sequence). This CDR3 is 14 amino acids long. V lost 5 bases to trimming and J lost 8 bases, with 16 bases between them. The CDR3 here is CASSPSGGRDIQYF. CDR3 nucleotide sequence: TGTGCCAGCAGCCCCTCGGGGGGCCGGGACATTCAGTACTTC.

This clonotype has a count of ten or more. This chain uses TRBV7-3 with TRBJ2-1; TRBD2 aligns across 10 bases. There are 15 residues in the CDR3. V lost 2 bases, J lost 3 bases, and 1 base stayed unmatched. Germline CDR1 reads SGHTA; CDR2 reads FQGTGA. CDR3 in DNA: TGTGCCAGCAGCTTAGTAGCGGGGGGCTACAATGAGCAGTTCTTC. Translated, it gives CASSLVAGGYNEQFF.

The chain links TRBV6-5 to TRBJ1-5; D is possibly TRBD1 (6 bases). The CDR3 totals 15 residues. Trimming shortened V by 6 bases and J by 2 bases, and 14 bases separated the two germline ends. Germline CDR1 and CDR2: MNHEY and SVGAGI. As DNA, the CDR3 is TGTGCCAGCAGAGGGGGAGGGACTGGCAATCAGCCCCAGCATTTT. Protein: CASRGGGTGNQPQHF.

The chain carries TRBV6-6 and TRBJ1-6, with unresolved D. The CDR3 length is 15 residues. Trimming cost V 3 bases and J 4 bases, with 10 bases left between them. Germline-derived CDR1 and CDR2 are MNHNY and SVGAGI (reference sequence). The CDR3 sequence: CASSYFSEYNSPLHF. CDR3 coding DNA: TGTGCCAGCAGTTATTTTTCCGAATATAATTCACCCCTCCACTTT.

The CDR3 sequence: CSAGLTHTDTQYF. The DNA for the CDR3 is TGCAGTGCTGGACTGACCCACACAGATACGCAGTATTTT. The gene calls are TRBV20-1 and TRBJ2-3, with D possibly TRBD2 on 5 matching bases. CDR3 length equals 13 residues. Germline CDR1 and CDR2: DFQATT and SNEGSKA (reference sequence). V lost 5 bases, J lost 2 bases, and 11 bases lay in between.

This rearrangement joins TRBV12-3 or TRBV12-4 to TRBJ2-3; 7 positions match TRBD1. This CDR3 region has 14 residues. J gave up 4 bases and V 3 bases, and 4 bases lay outside the gene matches. Here the CDR3 reads CASSFEGAADTQYF. The CDR3 DNA is TGTGCCAGCAGTTTTGAGGGGGCAGCAGATACGCAGTATTTT.

The chain is built from TRBV12-3 or TRBV12-4 and TRBJ2-1; 8 bases agree with TRBD1. V lost 7 bases to trimming and J lost 7 bases; unmatched junction nucleotides: 12. This CDR3 is built from 15 residues. CDR3 DNA: TGTGCCAGCACCTCAAATGGACAGGGTGATAATGAGCAGTTCTTC. Protein product: CASTSNGQGDNEQFF.

This clonotype has a count of ten or more. The V gene is TRBV10-3, the J gene TRBJ2-3, with 7 bases that match TRBD2. V shed 3 bases and J 2 bases; nucleotides not matched to a gene: 8. The germline V gene encodes CDR1 ENHRY and CDR2 SYGVKD. The length of the CDR3 is 16 residues. The CDR3 here is CAISDPAGPVTDTQYF. CDR3 nucleotide sequence: TGTGCCATCAGTGATCCAGCGGGACCTGTCACAGATACGCAGTATTTT.